The present TCR beta chain was sequenced within a study of cytomegalovirus exposure and HLA in healthy donors. On the study more broadly: An earlier analysis identified 120 million or so unique TCR beta sequences in 150 million to 200 million T cells.

Broader study findings: Among TCR beta chains, those listed as cytomegalovirus-associated numbered under 200. Among the CMV-associated chains, three were confirmed in vitro as specific for CMV antigens.

The PCR was carried out with 60 Vbeta primers and 13 Jbeta primers. Profiled with immunoSEQ multiplex PCR; TCRdb holds only in-frame clones, not every one. The sample has approximately 210,000 clones, and its top ten clones hold roughly 0.98%. A word on this clone: Its antigen is not known.

What was sequenced was PBMCs. The clonotype was recovered from a woman aged 30 to 39 in good health and CMV-seropositive.

CDR3 loop: CASIRVWNQPQHF. The CDR3 coding sequence is TGTGCCAGCATCAGGGTTTGGAATCAGCCCCAGCATTTT. The genes are TRBV5-8 and TRBJ1-5; weak D call: TRBD1 (5 bases). CDR3 length equals 13 residues. Trimming took 6 bases from V and 4 from J, leaving 11 bases between them. From germline, CDR1 is SGHTS and CDR2 YDEGEE.